The present TCR beta chain was sequenced within a study of cytomegalovirus exposure and HLA in healthy donors. Overall study: As an earlier analysis found, 150 million to 200 million T cells yielded about 120 million unique TCR beta sequences. Study-wide results and caveats: Among the sequence variants, a highly shared cluster was likely an artifact of sequencing. Being productive about 90% or about 30% of the time was typical of most TCR beta V segments in an earlier analysis.

The PCR made use of 60 Vbeta and 13 Jbeta primers. The data were produced by immunoSEQ multiplex PCR, yet TCRdb's version contains in-frame clones alone and is incomplete. The table lists about 82,000 clones, 60% to 80% of them singletons. Germline CDR1 reads MNHEY; CDR2 reads SMNVEV (reference sequence). V dropped 5 bases and J dropped 5 bases, with 20 bases sitting between them. The CDR3 contains 16 residues. Comments on this clone: What it recognizes is unknown.

The chain has TRBV27 and TRBJ2-3, with D unclear. Sequenced material: PBMCs. The TCR comes from a woman in her 50s in good health and CMV-seropositive. This CDR3 is CASSPLSTGWRDTQYF. The CDR3 nucleotides read TGTGCCAGCAGTCCGCTAAGCACGGGTTGGAGAGATACGCAGTATTTT.